This is a list of T cell receptor beta chains from one sample in a study of radiation and T cells in renal cell carcinoma. Assay used: immunoSEQ multiplex PCR; TCRdb lists only in-frame clones, some missing. The data show approximately 17,000 clones, roughly 50% seen once. Sequenced material: tumor tissue, taken from a patient whose treatment included radiotherapy and nephrectomy. These receptor sequences come from an older woman with renal cell carcinoma. The CDR3 runs from the conserved cysteine through the conserved F or W. Each record gives: clone size, J gene, D gene, CDR3 length, V gene, CDR3 DNA, CDR3 protein. D genes are given only for firm matches. Where a row states a size, it is once, few, many or the class of an expanded clone; other rows omit it.

>once|TRBJ1-1|TRBD1|15|TRBV5-4
TGTGCCAGCAGCTTGAGGGCAGGGGGGGGTACTGAAGCTTTCTTT
CASSLRAGGGTEAFF
>once|TRBJ2-7|.|13|TRBV18
TGTGCCAGCTCGCGAGACGGACACTACGAGCAGTACTTC
CASSRDGHYEQYF
>many|TRBJ2-7|TRBD1|13|TRBV7-2
TGTGCCAGCAGTTCGACAGGGTCCTACGAGCAGTACTTC
CASSSTGSYEQYF
>.|TRBJ2-7|.|15|TRBV6-5
TGTGCCAGCAGTTACTCGAAAGGCGGACTCTACGAGCAGTACTTC
CASSYSKGGLYEQYF
>.|TRBJ1-1|.|14|TRBV27
TGTGCCAGCAGTTCCTTGGGATACGGCACTGAAGCTTTCTTT
CASSSLGYGTEAFF
>.|TRBJ2-1|TRBD2|16|TRBV7-3
TGTGCCAGCAGCTCACCGGGACTAGCGGCCTACAATGAGCAGTTCTTC
CASSSPGLAAYNEQFF
>.|TRBJ2-3|TRBD2|16|TRBV6-5
TGTGCCAGCAGTTATTCCCTGGGGGGGGGTCCGGATACGCAGTATTTT
CASSYSLGGGPDTQYF
>many|TRBJ1-2|.|16|TRBV5-4
TGTGCCAGCAGCTTGGACGGCGGGGTCAGGGCCTATGGCTACACCTTC
CASSLDGGVRAYGYTF
>.|TRBJ1-1|TRBD1|12|TRBV19
TGTGCCAGTAGTGTGAGACAGGGGTCAACTTTCTTT
CASSVRQGSTFF
>.|TRBJ2-7|TRBD1|15|TRBV6-5
TGTGCCAGCAGCAACCCGGGACAGGGTATCTACGAGCAGTACTTC
CASSNPGQGIYEQYF
>.|TRBJ2-2|.|13|TRBV5-1
TGCGCCAGCAGCCTCAGGGAGACCGGGGAGCTGTTTTTT
CASSLRETGELFF
>.|TRBJ1-5|TRBD1|16|TRBV23-1
TGCGCCAGCAGTCAAAAAGCGGACAGGGTAGATCAGCCCCAGCATTTT
CASSQKADRVDQPQHF
>.|TRBJ2-1|TRBD1|16|TRBV9
TGTGCCAGCAGCGTCGCCGGGACAGGGGGCATCGATGAGCAGTTCTTC
CASSVAGTGGIDEQFF
>.|TRBJ1-2|TRBD1|15|TRBV9
TGTGCCAGCAGCCCTAAGGACAGGGGAAGAGATGGCTACACCTTC
CASSPKDRGRDGYTF
>.|TRBJ2-7|.|14|TRBV4-1
TGCGCCAGCAGCCAAGTAGGGGGTGAGGGCGAGCAGTACTTC
CASSQVGGEGEQYF
>few|TRBJ1-4|.|14|TRBV19
TGTGCCAGTACTCCCCCGGGACGCCGGGAAAAACTGTTTTTT
CASTPPGRREKLFF
>.|TRBJ1-2|.|14|TRBV28
TGTGCCAGCAGTTTCTCGGGGGGCCGGTCGGGCTACACCTTC
CASSFSGGRSGYTF
>few|TRBJ1-4|.|14|TRBV27
TGTGCCAGCAGTTTCGGTCGACCGGGTGAAAAACTGTTTTTT
CASSFGRPGEKLFF
>few|TRBJ2-3|TRBD2|14|TRBV7-9
TGTGCCAGCAACCGGGGAGGGCTGGAGGATACGCAGTATTTT
CASNRGGLEDTQYF
>.|TRBJ1-2|.|13|TRBV28
TGTGCCAGCAGTTTAGGACTTAACTATGGCTACACCTTC
CASSLGLNYGYTF
>.|TRBJ1-3|.|14|TRBV2
TGTGCCAGCAGTGTTGGCCAGGGCCTAGGCACCATATATTTT
CASSVGQGLGTIYF
>.|TRBJ1-1|TRBD1|15|TRBV10-3
TGTGCCATCAGTGAGATGACAGGGGGCTTTGGTGAAGCTTTCTTT
CAISEMTGGFGEAFF
>.|TRBJ2-7|TRBD1|16|TRBV10-2
TGCGCCAGCAGTGGGACCGGTAGGGGGCGAAGCTACGAGCAGTACTTC
CASSGTGRGRSYEQYF
>few|TRBJ1-1|TRBD1|15|TRBV7-3
TGTGCCAGCAGCTTAGGGACAGGGTTCGAAACTGAAGCTTTCTTT
CASSLGTGFETEAFF
>.|TRBJ2-7|TRBD1|15|TRBV11-2
TGTGCCAGCAGCTTAGAAGGGGGCGGGTACTACGAGCAGTACTTC
CASSLEGGGYYEQYF
>few|TRBJ2-5|.|16|TRBV5-4
TGTGCCAGCAGCTTAGGAACGCCTCACGGACGGGAGACCCAGTACTTC
CASSLGTPHGRETQYF
>.|TRBJ2-1|TRBD2|17|TRBV18
TGTGCCAGCTCACCACCTACCGGGACTAGCGGGAGCTATGAGCAGTTCTTC
CASSPPTGTSGSYEQFF
>.|TRBJ2-7|TRBD1|15|TRBV9
TGTGCCAGCAGCCGCGGGACAGGTTTTAATATCCAGCAGTACTTC
CASSRGTGFNIQQYF
>.|TRBJ1-1|.|11|TRBV7-6
TGTGCCAGCAGCTTAAGTTCTGAAGCTTTCTTT
CASSLSSEAFF
>few|TRBJ1-2|.|10|TRBV9
TGTGCCTCGGGCGAGAACCGCTACACCTTC
CASGENRYTF
>.|TRBJ2-5|.|14|TRBV5-4
TGTGCCAGCAGCCGGGACTCAGGTCGGGAGACCCAGTACTTC
CASSRDSGRETQYF
>.|TRBJ1-1|.|14|TRBV6-5
TGTGCCAGCAGTTACAGGAGGGGAATCACTGAAGCTTTCTTT
CASSYRRGITEAFF
>many|TRBJ1-5|.|13|TRBV29-1
TGCAGCGTTGGAAGCGCGGGCAATCAGCCCCAGCATTTT
CSVGSAGNQPQHF
>few|TRBJ1-2|.|13|TRBV19
TGTGCCAGTAGCCCGGGACACAACTATGGCTACACCTTC
CASSPGHNYGYTF
>.|TRBJ2-3|.|14|TRBV9
TGTGCCAGCAGCGTAGGCGGCTACACAGATACGCAGTATTTT
CASSVGGYTDTQYF
>.|TRBJ1-3|TRBD1|14|TRBV7-8
TGTGCCAGCAGCTCCAGGGGGCCGGGGAACACCATATATTTT
CASSSRGPGNTIYF
>few|TRBJ2-5|TRBD2|11|TRBV10-3
TGTGCCACGGGGGGGCCAGAGACCCAGTACTTC
CATGGPETQYF
>.|TRBJ2-7|TRBD2|16|TRBV5-1
TGCGCCAGCAGCCTCGGACTAGCGGGAGCCTCCTACGAGCAGTACTTC
CASSLGLAGASYEQYF
>.|TRBJ2-1|.|12|TRBV7-9
TGTGCCAGCAGCTTAGTCTTAATCGAGCAGTTCTTC
CASSLVLIEQFF
>.|TRBJ1-1|.|14|TRBV11-2
TGTGCCAGCAGCTACTGGGGTCAGAACACTGAAGCTTTCTTT
CASSYWGQNTEAFF
>.|TRBJ1-2|.|14|TRBV5-1
TGCGCCAGCAGCCCCACTGGGAATAACTATGGCTACACCTTC
CASSPTGNNYGYTF
>.|TRBJ2-7|.|14|TRBV7-2
TGTGCCAGCAGCTTACAGAACGATCTAGACGAGCAGTACTTC
CASSLQNDLDEQYF
>.|TRBJ2-2|.|16|TRBV9
TGTGCCAGCAGCCCCCCCCTCGGGGGAGGCACCGGGGAGCTGTTTTTT
CASSPPLGGGTGELFF
>.|TRBJ1-4|TRBD1|14|TRBV15
TGTGCCACCAGCAGAGACCGACAGGGACTCGGACTGTTTTTT
CATSRDRQGLGLFF
>few|TRBJ1-2|TRBD1|12|TRBV28
TGTGCCAGTACCGACAGGGTAGAAGGCTACACCTTC
CASTDRVEGYTF
>.|TRBJ1-3|.|12|TRBV19
TGTGCCAGTAGTAGGACAGAAAACACCATATATTTT
CASSRTENTIYF
>medium-sized|TRBJ1-6|.|15|TRBV11-2
TGTGCCAGCAGCTTAAGGGGGAGGCCCAATTCACCCCTCCACTTT
CASSLRGRPNSPLHF
>.|TRBJ2-5|TRBD1|15|TRBV19
TGTGCCAGTAGTTTTCTCAGGGGGCGCAGAGAGACCCAGTACTTC
CASSFLRGRRETQYF
>.|TRBJ1-2|.|12|TRBV6-1
TGTGCCAGCAGTGAAGAACAGGATAGACACACCTTC
CASSEEQDRHTF
>few|TRBJ2-1|TRBD2|15|TRBV30
TGTGCCCGAAATAAGGGACTAGCGGGAACGCAGGAGCAGTTCTTC
CARNKGLAGTQEQFF